This T cell receptor (beta chain) was recorded in a study of shared clonotypes between healthy human individuals. Study-level background: Researchers assigned three CD4 naive, three CD4 memory, two CD8 naive and one CD8 memory plate to each donor.

Whole-study findings and limits: Clonotypes shared by all four sorted-subset donors had higher generation probabilities than non-shared clonotypes.

This clone turned up a few times. What it binds is not known. Naive CD8 cells comprised CD45RO-negative, CCR7-positively selected cells, excluding terminally differentiated effector memory CD45RA+ cells. In the authors' methods: ImmunoSEQ yielded junction-only sequences lacking quality scores, so filtering differed. This table comes from immunoSEQ multiplex PCR, and its TCRdb copy is limited to in-frame clones, with some not included. D and trimming were read from the DNA, whereas the V and J calls and clone size are those reported in that table. The repertoire holds roughly 2,000,000 clones, with just over 90% as singletons. V dropped 7 bases and J dropped 7; count of bases not matched to a gene: 8. Germline V gives CDR1 SGHDT, CDR2 YYEEEE. The CDR3 covers 12 residues.

The origin of this receptor is a man aged 18 to 30 in good health. Some clones in this sample may be carry-over from other donors' samples. Sequenced input: naive CD8+ T cells from PBMCs. The J gene is TRBJ2-7, the V gene TRBV5-6; 7 bases agree with TRBD2. As DNA, the CDR3 is TGTGCCAGCTCCGAAGGGGAGGGGGAGCAGTACTTC. As protein: CASSEGEGEQYF.